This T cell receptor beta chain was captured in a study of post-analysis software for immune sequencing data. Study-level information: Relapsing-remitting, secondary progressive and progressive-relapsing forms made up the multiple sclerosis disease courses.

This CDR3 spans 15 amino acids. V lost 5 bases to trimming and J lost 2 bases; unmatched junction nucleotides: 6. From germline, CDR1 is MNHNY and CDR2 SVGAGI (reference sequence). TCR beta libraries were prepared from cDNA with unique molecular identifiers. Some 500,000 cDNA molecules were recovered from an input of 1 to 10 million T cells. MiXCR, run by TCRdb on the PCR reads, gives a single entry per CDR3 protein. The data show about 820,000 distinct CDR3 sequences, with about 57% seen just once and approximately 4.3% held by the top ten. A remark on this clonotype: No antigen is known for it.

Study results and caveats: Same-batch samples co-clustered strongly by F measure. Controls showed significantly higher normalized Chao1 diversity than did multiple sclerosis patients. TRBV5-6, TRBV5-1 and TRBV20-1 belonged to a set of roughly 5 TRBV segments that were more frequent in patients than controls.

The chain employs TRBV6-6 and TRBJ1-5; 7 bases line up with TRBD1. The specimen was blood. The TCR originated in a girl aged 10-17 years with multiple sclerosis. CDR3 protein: CASSTQGSGNQPQHF. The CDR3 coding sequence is TGTGCCAGCAGTACACAGGGGTCGGGCAATCAGCCCCAGCATTTT.